This is a list of T cell receptor beta chains from one sample in a study of shared clonotypes between healthy human individuals. Sequencing used immunoSEQ multiplex PCR; TCRdb keeps in-frame clones, though not all of them. The table has approximately 2.4 million clones, roughly 95% seen once; the top ten hold around 0.13%. The sample comprised naive CD4+ T cells sorted from blood. Receptors originate from a young man in good health. CDR3s include the opening cysteine and the closing phenylalanine or tryptophan. The D gene is left open where the match is weak. Where a row states a size, it is once, few, many or the class of an expanded clone; other rows omit it.

D: NA; J: TRBJ2-3; size: once; V: TRBV7-2; CDR3: CASSRNLGRVGDTQYF; DNA: TGTGCCAGCAGCCGAAATCTAGGACGTGTCGGAGATACGCAGTATTTT
D: NA; J: TRBJ2-2; size: NA; V: TRBV6-5; CDR3: CASSRGLNTGELFF; DNA: TGTGCCAGCAGTCGGGGACTGAACACCGGGGAGCTGTTTTTT
D: NA; J: TRBJ1-1; size: NA; V: TRBV9; CDR3: CASSVDKWGDTEAFF; DNA: TGTGCCAGCAGCGTAGATAAATGGGGGGACACTGAAGCTTTCTTT
D: TRBD1; J: TRBJ1-5; size: NA; V: TRBV10-1; CDR3: CATIRDRGVQPQHF; DNA: TGCGCCACGATCCGGGACAGGGGAGTTCAGCCCCAGCATTTT
D: TRBD1; J: TRBJ2-7; size: NA; V: TRBV6-5; CDR3: CASSYSVGQNYEQYF; DNA: TGTGCCAGCAGTTACTCGGTGGGACAGAACTACGAGCAGTACTTC
D: NA; J: TRBJ1-5; size: NA; V: TRBV29-1; CDR3: CSVEDHNQPQHF; DNA: TGCAGCGTTGAAGATCATAATCAGCCCCAGCATTTT
D: NA; J: TRBJ1-2; size: NA; V: TRBV6-4; CDR3: CASSDSSGGYGYTF; DNA: TGTGCCAGCAGTGACTCGAGTGGGGGCTATGGCTACACCTTC
D: NA; J: TRBJ2-7; size: NA; V: TRBV2; CDR3: CASSGGVSYEQYF; DNA: TGTGCCAGCAGCGGAGGGGTCTCCTACGAGCAGTACTTC
D: NA; J: TRBJ1-2; size: NA; V: TRBV6-5; CDR3: CASSSPGEGGYTF; DNA: TGTGCCAGCAGTTCCCCAGGGGAGGGTGGCTACACCTTC
D: NA; J: TRBJ1-4; size: NA; V: TRBV14; CDR3: CASSQDSTARGRNEKLFF; DNA: TGTGCCAGCAGCCAAGACTCAACAGCCCGGGGGCGAAATGAAAAACTGTTTTTT
D: NA; J: TRBJ2-7; size: NA; V: TRBV7-8; CDR3: CASSLEPGYEQYF; DNA: TGTGCCAGCAGCTTAGAGCCAGGCTACGAGCAGTACTTC
D: NA; J: TRBJ2-7; size: NA; V: TRBV4-1; CDR3: CASSQAGPRHEQYF; DNA: TGCGCCAGCAGCCAAGCCGGGCCCCGGCACGAGCAGTACTTC
D: TRBD1; J: TRBJ1-5; size: NA; V: TRBV4-1; CDR3: CASSPGQGIGQPQHF; DNA: TGCGCCAGCAGCCCCGGACAGGGGATTGGTCAGCCCCAGCATTTT
D: NA; J: TRBJ2-3; size: NA; V: TRBV4-1; CDR3: CASSRTITFTDTQYF; DNA: TGCGCCAGCAGCCGAACTATCACATTCACAGATACGCAGTATTTT
D: TRBD2; J: TRBJ2-7; size: NA; V: TRBV5-4; CDR3: CASSSPTSGVTYEQYF; DNA: TGTGCCAGCAGCTCTCCGACTAGCGGGGTAACCTACGAGCAGTACTTC
D: NA; J: TRBJ1-1; size: NA; V: TRBV19; CDR3: CASSIFTGWAFF; DNA: TGTGCCAGTAGTATATTCACCGGTTGGGCTTTCTTT
D: NA; J: TRBJ2-7; size: NA; V: TRBV7-9; CDR3: CASSLTESSYEQYF; DNA: TGTGCCAGCAGCCTGACGGAAAGCTCCTACGAGCAGTACTTC
D: NA; J: TRBJ1-1; size: NA; V: TRBV29-1; CDR3: CSALNTEAFF; DNA: TGCAGCGCCCTGAACACTGAAGCTTTCTTT
D: NA; J: TRBJ1-5; size: NA; V: TRBV5-1; CDR3: CASSLEGANQPQHF; DNA: TGCGCCAGCAGCTTGGAGGGAGCCAATCAGCCCCAGCATTTT
D: NA; J: TRBJ2-6; size: once; V: TRBV2; CDR3: CASTEGRASGANVLTF; DNA: TGTGCCAGCACGGAAGGGCGGGCCTCTGGGGCCAACGTCCTGACTTTC
D: NA; J: TRBJ2-1; size: NA; V: TRBV29-1; CDR3: CSVIWGPYYNEQFF; DNA: TGCAGCGTTATCTGGGGGCCTTACTACAATGAGCAGTTCTTC
D: NA; J: TRBJ2-7; size: NA; V: TRBV5-1; CDR3: CASSLMGRSDEQYF; DNA: TGCGCCAGCAGCTTAATGGGTCGTAGCGACGAGCAGTACTTC
D: NA; J: TRBJ2-2; size: NA; V: TRBV2; CDR3: CASSEWDSRYTGELFF; DNA: TGTGCCAGCAGTGAGTGGGATAGCCGATACACCGGGGAGCTGTTTTTT
D: NA; J: TRBJ1-1; size: NA; V: TRBV2; CDR3: CASSDRVQTFMNTEAFF; DNA: TGTGCCAGCAGTGATCGAGTACAGACTTTTATGAACACTGAAGCTTTCTTT
D: TRBD1; J: TRBJ2-5; size: NA; V: TRBV15; CDR3: CATSRAQGARGRQETQYF; DNA: TGTGCCACCAGCAGAGCACAGGGGGCTCGGGGTAGACAAGAGACCCAGTACTTC
D: NA; J: TRBJ1-2; size: NA; V: TRBV4-1; CDR3: CASSQDPQANYGYTF; DNA: TGCGCCAGCAGCCAAGACCCCCAGGCTAACTATGGCTACACCTTC
D: TRBD1; J: TRBJ1-6; size: NA; V: TRBV7-2; CDR3: CASSSWTGSNSPLHF; DNA: TGTGCCAGCAGCAGCTGGACAGGTAGTAATTCACCCCTCCACTTT
D: NA; J: TRBJ1-1; size: once; V: TRBV19; CDR3: CASSTINTEAFF; DNA: TGTGCCAGTAGTACCATAAACACTGAAGCTTTCTTT
D: NA; J: TRBJ2-3; size: NA; V: TRBV5-1; CDR3: CASSYLSGPSTDTQYF; DNA: TGCGCCAGCAGCTATCTTAGCGGACCTAGCACAGATACGCAGTATTTT
D: TRBD2; J: TRBJ2-1; size: once; V: TRBV2; CDR3: CASSELLAAYNEQFF; DNA: TGTGCCAGCAGTGAACTACTAGCGGCCTACAATGAGCAGTTCTTC
D: NA; J: TRBJ1-5; size: NA; V: TRBV5-1; CDR3: CASSLALPGRADEVGNQPQHF; DNA: TGCGCCAGCAGCTTGGCACTCCCGGGCCGAGCCGATGAAGTGGGCAATCAGCCCCAGCATTTT
D: NA; J: TRBJ2-5; size: NA; V: TRBV30; CDR3: CAWSVRGWYQETQYF; DNA: TGTGCCTGGAGTGTACGGGGATGGTACCAAGAGACCCAGTACTTC
D: TRBD1; J: TRBJ1-2; size: NA; V: TRBV28; CDR3: CATNRGLGYTF; DNA: TGTGCCACCAACAGGGGGCTTGGCTACACCTTC